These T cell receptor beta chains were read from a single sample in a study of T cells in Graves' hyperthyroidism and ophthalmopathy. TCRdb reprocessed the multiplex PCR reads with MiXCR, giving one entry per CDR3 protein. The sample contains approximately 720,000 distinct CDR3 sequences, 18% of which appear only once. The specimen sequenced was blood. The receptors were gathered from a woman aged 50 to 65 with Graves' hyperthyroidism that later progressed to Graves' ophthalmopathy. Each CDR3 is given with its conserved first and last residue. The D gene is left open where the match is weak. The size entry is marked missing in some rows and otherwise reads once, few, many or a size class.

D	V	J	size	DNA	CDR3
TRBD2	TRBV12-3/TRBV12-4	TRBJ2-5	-	TGTGCCAGCAGCTTCAGCGGGAACTTAGAAGAGACCCAGTACTTC	CASSFSGNLEETQYF
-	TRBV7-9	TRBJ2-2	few	TGTGCCAGCAGCTTAGGAGGGAACACCGGGGGGCTGTTTTTT	CASSLGGNTGGLFF
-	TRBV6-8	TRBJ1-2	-	TGTGCCAGCAGTTACATGGACAGTAACTATGGCTACACCTTC	CASSYMDSNYGYTF
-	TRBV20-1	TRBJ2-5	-	TGCAGTGAGGGCTACCAAGAGACCCAGTACTTC	CSEGYQETQYF
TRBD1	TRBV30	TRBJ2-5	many	TGTGCCTGGAGTGTATGGGGGACAGCAAAAGAGACCCAGTACTTC	CAWSVWGTAKETQYF
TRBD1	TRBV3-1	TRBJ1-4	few	TGTGCCAGCAGCCCGGGACAGGGAATAGCTAATGAAAAACTGTTTTTT	CASSPGQGIANEKLFF
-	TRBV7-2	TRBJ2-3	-	TGTGCCAGCAGCTTAGCAAGCGGCGGGTCGACCACAGATACGCAGTATTTT	CASSLASGGSTTDTQYF
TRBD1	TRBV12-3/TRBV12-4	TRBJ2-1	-	TGTGCCAGCAGTTCCCCGGGACAGAGGTTCTTC	CASSSPGQRFF
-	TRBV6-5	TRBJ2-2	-	TGTGCCAGCAGTTACAACGGCCCGGACACCGGGGAGCTGTTTTTT	CASSYNGPDTGELFF
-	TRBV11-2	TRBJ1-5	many	TGTGCCAGCAGCTTAGACGTGTACAATCAGCCCCAGCATTTT	CASSLDVYNQPQHF
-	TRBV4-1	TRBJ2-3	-	TGCGCCAGCAGCCACTCCCCCGGCCCTCAAGATACGCAGTATTTT	CASSHSPGPQDTQYF
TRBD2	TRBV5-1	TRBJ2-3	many	TGCGCCAGCAGCATGGGACTAGCGGCCACCACAGATACGCAGTATTTT	CASSMGLAATTDTQYF
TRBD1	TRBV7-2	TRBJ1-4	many	TGTGCCAGCAGTTCGGACAGGGGCGTTAATGAAAAACTGTTTTTT	CASSSDRGVNEKLFF
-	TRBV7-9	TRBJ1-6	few	TGTGCCAGCAGCTTATCAGAGGGCAGGGACTATAATTCACCCCTCCACTTT	CASSLSEGRDYNSPLHF
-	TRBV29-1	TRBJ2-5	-	TGCAGCGTTGTTAGCTTAGGAGAGACCCAGTACTTC	CSVVSLGETQYF
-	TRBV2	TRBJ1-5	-	TGTGCCAGCAGTGAAGAGTTTTATAGCAATCAGCCCCAGCATTTT	CASSEEFYSNQPQHF
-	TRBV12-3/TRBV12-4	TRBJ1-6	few	TGTGCCAGCAGTTTAGATGTGAGCTCCTATAATTCACCCCTCCGCTTT	CASSLDVSSYNSPLRF
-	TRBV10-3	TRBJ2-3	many	TGTGCCGCCGCGGGCACAGATACGCAGTATTTT	CAAAGTDTQYF
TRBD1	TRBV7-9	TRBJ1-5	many	TGTGCCAGCAGCCCGACCGGGGGACAGGAGGGCAATCAGCCCCAGCATTTT	CASSPTGGQEGNQPQHF
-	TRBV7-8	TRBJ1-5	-	TGTGCCAGCAGCTTAAGGGGCACCTATCAGCCCCAGCATTTT	CASSLRGTYQPQHF
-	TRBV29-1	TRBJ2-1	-	TGCAGCGTTGAAGTACCTGGGCCCACTCAGCAGTTCTTC	CSVEVPGPTQQFF
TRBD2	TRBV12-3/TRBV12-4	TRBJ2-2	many	TGTGCCAGCAGTTCGGGACTAGCGGGGGGGCGTGGCACCGGGGAGCTGTTTTTT	CASSSGLAGGRGTGELFF
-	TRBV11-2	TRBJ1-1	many	TGTGCCAGCAGCTCGCTAACAATAACTTATGCTTTCTTT	CASSSLTITYAFF
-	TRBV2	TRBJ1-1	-	TGTGCCAGCTTAAAACAGGGAGATGGGACTGAAGCTTTCTTT	CASLKQGDGTEAFF
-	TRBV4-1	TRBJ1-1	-	TGCGCCAGCAGCCCCGTTAGGGCAGACACTGAAGCTTTCTTT	CASSPVRADTEAFF
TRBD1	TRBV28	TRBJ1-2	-	TGTGCCAGCAGTTTATCCTGGGACAGGGGGACTTATGGCTACACCTTC	CASSLSWDRGTYGYTF
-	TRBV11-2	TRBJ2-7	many	TGTGCCAGCAGCTTAGACATCACCTACGAGCAGTACTTC	CASSLDITYEQYF
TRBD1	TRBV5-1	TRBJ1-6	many	TGCGCCAGCAGCTCGGACAGGGGGATTGATTCACCCCTCCACTTT	CASSSDRGIDSPLHF
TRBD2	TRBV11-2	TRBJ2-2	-	TGTGCCAGTCGAGGTGGCGGGGGGACGGCCGGGGAGCTGTTTTTT	CASRGGGGTAGELFF
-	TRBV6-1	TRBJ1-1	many	TGTGCCAGCAGTGATCCCGGGTACACTGAAGCTTTCTTT	CASSDPGYTEAFF
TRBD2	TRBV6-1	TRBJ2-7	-	TGTGCCAGCAGTGTGGAACTAGCGGCACTGACCTACGAGCAGTACTTC	CASSVELAALTYEQYF
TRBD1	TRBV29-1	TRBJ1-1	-	TGCAGCGCCCCAACACAGGGGCTAGCTTTCTTT	CSAPTQGLAFF
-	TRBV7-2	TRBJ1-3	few	TGTGCCAGCAGCTTAGGGTCAGTAGCCAGCGAAAACACCATATATTTT	CASSLGSVASENTIYF
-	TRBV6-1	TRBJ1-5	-	TGTGCCAGCAGTGCTGTAGGACTCCGACATTCCTATCAGCCCCAGCATTTT	CASSAVGLRHSYQPQHF
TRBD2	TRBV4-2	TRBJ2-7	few	TGTGCCAGCAGCCAAGAGGTTAGCGGGGGCAACGAGCAGTACTTC	CASSQEVSGGNEQYF
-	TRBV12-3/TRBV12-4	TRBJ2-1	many	TGTGCCAGCAGGTTAGCTTCGTCCGGGGGGCGCCGTGAGCAGTTCTTC	CASRLASSGGRREQFF
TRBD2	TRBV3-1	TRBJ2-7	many	TGTGCCAGCAGCCAGAGCGGGACGGGGTTCTACGAGCAGTACTTC	CASSQSGTGFYEQYF
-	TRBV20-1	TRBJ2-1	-	TGCAGTGCCCCCCTTGGAGGACCCCAGTTCTTC	CSAPLGGPQFF
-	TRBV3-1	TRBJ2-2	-	TGTGCCAGCAGCCGTACAGGGACTGCCGGGGAGCTGTTTTTT	CASSRTGTAGELFF